The 5 T cell receptor beta chains given below trace back to one sample, sequenced in a study of cytomegalovirus exposure and HLA in healthy donors. The PCR ran on 60 Vbeta and 13 Jbeta primers. The table came from immunoSEQ multiplex PCR; TCRdb's copy has only in-frame clones and leaves some out. The table shows 65,000 to 100,000 clones, with around 75% occurring only once. Sequenced input: PBMCs. Receptor source: a man aged 35-49 years in good health and CMV-seronegative.

Turning to this clone: One junction end does not reproduce the germline sequence, and a read error may be involved. J is TRBJ1-3 and V is TRBV30, with no clear D. The CDR3 consists of 18 residues. CDR1 and CDR2 (germline): GTSNPN, SVGIG (reference sequence). The CDR3 DNA reads TGTACCTGGAGTGGACTGAGCTTTCCCCTATTCTCTGGAAACACCATATATTTT. Translation: CTWSGLSFPLFSGNTIYF.

The chain recombines TRBV28 with TRBJ2-7; TRBD2 might be the D (5 bases). The CDR3 contains 14 residues. The germline CDR1 and CDR2 sequences are MDHEN and SYDVKM. Trimming stripped 3 bases from V and 2 bases from J, with 11 bases between. CDR3 residues: CASSLFGLTYEQYF. The CDR3 DNA reads as TGTGCCAGCAGTTTGTTTGGACTGACCTACGAGCAGTACTTC.

This clone was counted only a few times. The chain carries TRBV6-5 and TRBJ2-7, with D perhaps TRBD2 (5 bases). Germline V CDR1 and CDR2: MNHEY, SVGAGI. The CDR3 length is 13 residues. The germline V and J ends were trimmed by 6 bases and 6 bases, with 15 bases remaining between them. This CDR3 reads CASSPGSEGEQYF. The CDR3, as DNA: TGTGCCAGCAGCCCCGGGTCCGAGGGCGAGCAGTACTTC.

The gene calls are TRBV14 and TRBJ1-1; D is unresolved. V was pared by 2 bases and J by 1 base, with 8 bases between. CDR1 and CDR2 (germline): SGHDN, FVKESK. CDR3 length equals 14 residues. The DNA for the CDR3 is TGTGCCAGCAGCCAACTCCAGGAGAACACTGAAGCTTTCTTT. Amino acids: CASSQLQENTEAFF.

The J gene is TRBJ1-2, the V gene TRBV7-2, with TRBD1 matching over 12 bases. In germline, CDR1 is SGHTA, CDR2 FQGNSA. This CDR3 contains 19 residues. V shed 4 bases, J shed 8 bases, and the junction held 20 bases outside the gene matches. The CDR3 DNA reads TGTGCCAGCAGCTCGTATAGTTCCGGGACAGGGGGCGCGGGGGCCGGCTACACCTTC. Amino acids: CASSSYSSGTGGAGAGYTF.